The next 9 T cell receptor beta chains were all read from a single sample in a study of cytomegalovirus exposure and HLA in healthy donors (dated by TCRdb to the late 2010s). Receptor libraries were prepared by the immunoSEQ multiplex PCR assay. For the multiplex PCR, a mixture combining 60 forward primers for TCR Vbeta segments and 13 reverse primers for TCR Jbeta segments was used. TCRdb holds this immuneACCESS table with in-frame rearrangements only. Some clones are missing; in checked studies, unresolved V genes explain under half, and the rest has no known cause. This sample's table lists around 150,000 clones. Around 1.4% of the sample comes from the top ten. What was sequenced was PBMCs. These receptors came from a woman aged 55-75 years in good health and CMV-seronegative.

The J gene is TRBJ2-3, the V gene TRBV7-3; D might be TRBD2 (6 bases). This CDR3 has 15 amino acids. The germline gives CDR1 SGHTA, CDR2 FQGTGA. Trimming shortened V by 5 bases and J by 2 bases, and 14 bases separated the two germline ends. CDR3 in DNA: TGTGCCAGCAGCCCTTCCGGGAGACCCACAGATACGCAGTATTTT. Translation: CASSPSGRPTDTQYF.

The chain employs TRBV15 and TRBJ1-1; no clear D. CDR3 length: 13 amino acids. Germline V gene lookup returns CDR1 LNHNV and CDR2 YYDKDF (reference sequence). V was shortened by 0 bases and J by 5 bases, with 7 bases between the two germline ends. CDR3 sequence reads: CATSRERRTEAFF. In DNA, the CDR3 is TGTGCCACCAGCAGAGAGAGGAGAACTGAAGCTTTCTTT.

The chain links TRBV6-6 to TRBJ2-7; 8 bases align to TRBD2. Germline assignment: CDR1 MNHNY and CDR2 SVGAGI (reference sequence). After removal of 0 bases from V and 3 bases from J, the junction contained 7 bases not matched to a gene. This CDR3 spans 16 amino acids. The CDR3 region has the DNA TGTGCCAGCAGTTACTCCGGCGGGGGGAGGGGCTACGAGCAGTACTTC. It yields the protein CASSYSGGGRGYEQYF.

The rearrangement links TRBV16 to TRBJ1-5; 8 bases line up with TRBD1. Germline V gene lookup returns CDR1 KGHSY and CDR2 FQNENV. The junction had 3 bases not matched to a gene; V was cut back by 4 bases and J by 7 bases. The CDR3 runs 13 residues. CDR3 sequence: CASSLDRGQPQHF. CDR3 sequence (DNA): TGTGCCAGCAGCCTCGACAGGGGACAGCCCCAGCATTTT. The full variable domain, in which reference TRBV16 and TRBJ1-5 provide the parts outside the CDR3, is GEEVAQTPKHLVRGEGQKAKLYCAPIKGHSYVFWYQQVLKNEFKFLISFQNENVFDETGMPKERFSAKCLPNSPCSLEIQATKLEDSAVYFCASSLDRGQPQHFGDGTRLSIL.

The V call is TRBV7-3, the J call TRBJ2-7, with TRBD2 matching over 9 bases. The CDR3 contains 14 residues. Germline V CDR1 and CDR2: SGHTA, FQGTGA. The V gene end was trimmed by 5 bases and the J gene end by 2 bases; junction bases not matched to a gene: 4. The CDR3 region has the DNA TGTGCCAGCAGCAAAGCGGGAGGAACCTACGAGCAGTACTTC. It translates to CASSKAGGTYEQYF.

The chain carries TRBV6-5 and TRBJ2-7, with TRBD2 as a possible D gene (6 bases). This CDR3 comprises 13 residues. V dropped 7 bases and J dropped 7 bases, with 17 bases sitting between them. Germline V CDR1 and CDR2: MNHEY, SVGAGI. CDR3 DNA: TGTGCCAGCATGGCGGGACGGGCAGGAGAGCAGTACTTC. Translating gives CASMAGRAGEQYF.

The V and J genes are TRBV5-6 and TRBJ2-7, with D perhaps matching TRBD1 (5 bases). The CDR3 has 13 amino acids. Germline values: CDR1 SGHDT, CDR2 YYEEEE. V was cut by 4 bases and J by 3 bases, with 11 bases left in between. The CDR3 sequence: CASSTRQNYEQYF. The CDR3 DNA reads TGTGCCAGCAGCACAAGACAGAACTACGAGCAGTACTTC. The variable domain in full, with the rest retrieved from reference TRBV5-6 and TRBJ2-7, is DAGVTQSPTHLIKTRGQQVTLRCSPKSGHDTVSWYQQALGQGPQFIFQYYEEEERQRGNFPDRFSGHQFPNYSSELNVNALLLGDSALYLCASSTRQNYEQYFGPGTRLTVT.

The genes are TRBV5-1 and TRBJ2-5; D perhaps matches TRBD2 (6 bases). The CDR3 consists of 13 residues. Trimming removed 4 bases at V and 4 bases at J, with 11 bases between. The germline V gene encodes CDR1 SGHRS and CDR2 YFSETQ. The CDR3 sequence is CASSRGLGETQYF. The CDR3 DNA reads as TGCGCCAGCAGCCGGGGACTGGGAGAGACCCAGTACTTC.

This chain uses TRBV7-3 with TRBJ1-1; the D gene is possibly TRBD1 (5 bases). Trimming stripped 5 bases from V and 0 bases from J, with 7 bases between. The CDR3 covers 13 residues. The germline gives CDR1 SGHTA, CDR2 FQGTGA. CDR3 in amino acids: CASSVTVNTEAFF. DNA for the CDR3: TGTGCCAGCAGCGTGACAGTGAACACTGAAGCTTTCTTT. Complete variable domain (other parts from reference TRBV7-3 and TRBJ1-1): GAGVSQTPSNKVTEKGKYVELRCDPISGHTALYWYRQSLGQGPEFLIYFQGTGAADDSGLPNDRFFAVRPEGSVSTLKIQRTERGDSAVYLCASSVTVNTEAFFGQGTRLTVV.